The 8 T cell receptor beta chains below were found in one sample sequenced in a study of cytomegalovirus exposure and HLA in healthy donors. Using immunoSEQ multiplex PCR, the repertoire was profiled, and TCRdb retains in-frame clones only, with some absent. The sample lists about 160,000 clones; approximately 86% were seen once. Sequencing was done on a sample of PBMCs. Receptor source: a young woman in good health and CMV-seronegative.

V is TRBV7-3 and J is TRBJ2-5; maybe TRBD1 (6 bases). Trimming removed 5 bases from V and 1 base from J, with 8 bases in between. The germline V gene encodes CDR1 SGHTA and CDR2 FQGTGA. The length of the CDR3 is 13 residues. Here the CDR3 reads CASSRDIQETQYF. In DNA form, the CDR3 reads TGTGCCAGCAGCCGGGACATCCAAGAGACCCAGTACTTC.

The CDR3 here is CASRGENRAIYGYTF. The CDR3 coding sequence is TGTGCCAGCAGAGGGGAGAACAGGGCGATCTATGGCTACACCTTC. V usage is TRBV6-5 and J usage is TRBJ1-2; D perhaps matches TRBD1 (6 bases). There are 15 residues in the CDR3. Trimming took 6 bases from V and 4 from J, leaving 18 bases between them. The germline V gene encodes CDR1 MNHEY and CDR2 SVGAGI.

The chain couples TRBV10-2 to TRBJ1-2, with TRBD1 identical over 8 bases. Unmatched junction bases numbered 9, after V lost 5 bases and J lost 4 bases. This CDR3 spans 15 amino acids. The germline V gene has CDR1 WSHSY and CDR2 SAAADI. The DNA of the CDR3 is TGCGCCAGCAGTCCCGATTTTACAGGGGGCTATGGCTACACCTTC. This encodes CASSPDFTGGYGYTF.

This chain joins TRBV10-3 and TRBJ1-1; 8 positions agree with TRBD1. This CDR3 comprises 14 residues. V lost 0 bases, J lost 6 bases, and 3 bases stayed unmatched. Germline lookup yields CDR1 ENHRY and CDR2 SYGVKD. CDR3: CAISESTGVAEAFF. CDR3 sequence (DNA): TGTGCCATCAGTGAGTCGACAGGGGTAGCTGAAGCTTTCTTT.

The chain combines TRBV30 with TRBJ1-1; 10 nucleotides line up with TRBD1. CDR3 size: 16 residues. V was pared by 5 bases and J by 2 bases, with 11 bases of the junction left unmatched. Germline V CDR1 and CDR2: GTSNPN, SVGIG (reference sequence). This CDR3 reads CAWLTGQGWANTEAFF. DNA for the CDR3: TGTGCCTGGCTTACGGGACAGGGGTGGGCTAACACTGAAGCTTTCTTT.

This chain joins TRBV4-3 and TRBJ2-1, with a possible D match to TRBD1 (5 bases). The CDR3 extends over 17 amino acids. Germline CDR1 and CDR2: LGHNA and YSLEER. V was trimmed by 2 bases and J by 4 bases, leaving 18 bases between them. The DNA for the CDR3 is TGCGCCAGCAGCCAAATAAACAGGCTTAGATCTTACAATGAGCAGTTCTTC. Its protein is CASSQINRLRSYNEQFF.

The chain employs TRBV7-9 and TRBJ1-1; tentatively, D is TRBD1 (6 bases). The germline CDR1 and CDR2 sequences are SEHNR and FQNEAQ (reference sequence). The CDR3 totals 14 residues. The V end was cut by 4 bases, the J end by 0 bases, with 9 bases between. The CDR3 loop reads CASSSGQLNTEAFF. The CDR3 nucleotides are TGTGCCAGCAGCTCCGGACAGCTGAACACTGAAGCTTTCTTT.

This clone was counted at least ten times. This CDR3 reads CASSQGQGNYGYTF. CDR3 coding DNA: TGTGCCAGCAGCCAAGGACAGGGAAACTATGGCTACACCTTC. The chain uses TRBV28 and TRBJ1-2; 8 bases are shared with TRBD1. After removal of 6 bases from V and 2 bases from J, the junction contained 5 bases not matched to a gene. The CDR3 length is 14 residues. CDR1 and CDR2 from the germline V gene are MDHEN and SYDVKM.